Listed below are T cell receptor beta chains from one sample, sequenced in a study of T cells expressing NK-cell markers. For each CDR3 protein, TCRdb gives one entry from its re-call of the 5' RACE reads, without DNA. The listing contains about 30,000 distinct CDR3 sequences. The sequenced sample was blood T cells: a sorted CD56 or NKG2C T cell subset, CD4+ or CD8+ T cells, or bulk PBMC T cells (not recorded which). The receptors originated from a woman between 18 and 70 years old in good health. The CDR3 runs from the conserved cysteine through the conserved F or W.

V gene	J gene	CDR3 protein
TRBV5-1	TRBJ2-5	CASSPGTSGGPLETQYF
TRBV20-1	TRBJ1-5	CSARAEGSQPQHF
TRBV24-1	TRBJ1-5	CATSDSDGSINQPQHF
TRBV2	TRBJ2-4	CASMGRENIQYF
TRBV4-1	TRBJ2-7	CASSQDGWEQYF
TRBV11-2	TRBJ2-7	CASTPGAALYEQYF
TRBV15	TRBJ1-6	CATSRVGDSYLSYNSPLHF
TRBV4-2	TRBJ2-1	CASSQEPLAGNEQFF
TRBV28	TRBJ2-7	CASSHTNYEQYF
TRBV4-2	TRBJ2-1	CASSTGLAAQSSYNEQFF
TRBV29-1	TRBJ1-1	CSVEDRRTEAFF
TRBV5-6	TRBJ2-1	CASTDRGLYNEQFF
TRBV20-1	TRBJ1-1	CSAADRGDVWAMNTEAFF
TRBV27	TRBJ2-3	CASSPEPGLAGSDTQYF